These T cell receptor beta chains were read from a single sample in a study of blood T cell repertoires in COVID-19. The protocol was immunoSEQ multiplex PCR, while the TCRdb copy is restricted to in-frame clones and leaves out a portion. The sample has about 260,000 clones; approximately 90% are singletons. Sample: PBMCs or T cells enriched from blood (not recorded which). The receptors here all came from a man aged 35-49 years who had been exposed to COVID-19. CDR3s include the opening cysteine and the closing phenylalanine or tryptophan. Fields, in order: D gene, V gene, J gene, clone size, CDR3 DNA, CDR3 protein. A D gene is named only where the DNA matches it firmly. Size values are once, few and many counts, or a class for expanded clones, and some rows have none.

d_call: NA; v_call: TRBV28; j_call: TRBJ1-5; clone_size: once; cdr3_nt: TGTGCCAGCAGTTTAACTAATAGAGCCCGAAATAGCAATCAGCCCCAGCATTTT; cdr3_aa: CASSLTNRARNSNQPQHF
d_call: TRBD2; v_call: TRBV19; j_call: TRBJ2-1; clone_size: NA; cdr3_nt: TGTGCCAGTAGTACCTTAACATCTGGACTAGCGGGAGTAAATGAGCAGTTCTTC; cdr3_aa: CASSTLTSGLAGVNEQFF
d_call: NA; v_call: TRBV27; j_call: TRBJ1-4; clone_size: once; cdr3_nt: TGTGCCAGCAGTTCGCCGGGAACAGTCAATGAAAAACTGTTTTTT; cdr3_aa: CASSSPGTVNEKLFF
d_call: NA; v_call: TRBV27; j_call: TRBJ1-4; clone_size: NA; cdr3_nt: TGTGCCAGCAGTTTAGAGGGTCCGCCCCTGGGCCTTAATGAAAAACTGTTTTTT; cdr3_aa: CASSLEGPPLGLNEKLFF
d_call: NA; v_call: TRBV23-1; j_call: TRBJ1-5; clone_size: NA; cdr3_nt: TGCGCCAGCAGTCGAGGACAGATTGGGATTAAACAGCCCCAGCATTTT; cdr3_aa: CASSRGQIGIKQPQHF
d_call: NA; v_call: TRBV29-1; j_call: TRBJ1-2; clone_size: NA; cdr3_nt: TGCAGCGTTGATTCCTGGACAACGAACTATGGCTACACCTTC; cdr3_aa: CSVDSWTTNYGYTF
d_call: NA; v_call: TRBV7-9; j_call: TRBJ2-1; clone_size: NA; cdr3_nt: TGTGCCAGCAGCTTAGCCGGGACACTCTCTTACAATGAGCAGTTCTTC; cdr3_aa: CASSLAGTLSYNEQFF
d_call: TRBD1; v_call: TRBV29-1; j_call: TRBJ1-4; clone_size: NA; cdr3_nt: TGCAGCGCCCTGGACAGGGGGGTTGAAAAACTGTTTTTT; cdr3_aa: CSALDRGVEKLFF
d_call: NA; v_call: TRBV2; j_call: TRBJ1-1; clone_size: NA; cdr3_nt: TGTGCCAGCAGTCCATACACTGAAGCTTTCTTT; cdr3_aa: CASSPYTEAFF
d_call: NA; v_call: TRBV27; j_call: TRBJ2-7; clone_size: NA; cdr3_nt: TGTGCCAGCAGCCCCTCAGCGGGCTCCTACGAGCAGTACTTC; cdr3_aa: CASSPSAGSYEQYF
d_call: NA; v_call: TRBV2; j_call: TRBJ1-1; clone_size: NA; cdr3_nt: TGTGCCAGCAGTGACCGCCAGGGAGGGAGCACTGAAGCTTTCTTT; cdr3_aa: CASSDRQGGSTEAFF
d_call: NA; v_call: TRBV19; j_call: TRBJ2-2; clone_size: NA; cdr3_nt: TGTGCCAGTAGTATCTCCGGCACCGGGGAGCTGTTTTTT; cdr3_aa: CASSISGTGELFF
d_call: TRBD2; v_call: TRBV27; j_call: TRBJ2-7; clone_size: NA; cdr3_nt: TGTGCCAGCAGTTTACTAGCGGGAGTTCTCAACGAGCAGTACTTC; cdr3_aa: CASSLLAGVLNEQYF
d_call: NA; v_call: TRBV9; j_call: TRBJ2-1; clone_size: NA; cdr3_nt: TGTGCCAGCAGCGTAGGAGGTAGGCGGAACTCCTACAATGAGCAGTTCTTC; cdr3_aa: CASSVGGRRNSYNEQFF
d_call: NA; v_call: TRBV7-9; j_call: TRBJ2-3; clone_size: NA; cdr3_nt: TGTGCCAGCAGCCCCGCGACGGGGTCCTCCACAGATACGCAGTATTTT; cdr3_aa: CASSPATGSSTDTQYF
d_call: TRBD2; v_call: TRBV15; j_call: TRBJ2-7; clone_size: NA; cdr3_nt: TGTGCCACCAGCAGAGAGACTAGCGGATACGAGCAGTACTTC; cdr3_aa: CATSRETSGYEQYF
d_call: TRBD2; v_call: TRBV7-3; j_call: TRBJ2-3; clone_size: NA; cdr3_nt: TGTGCCAGCAGGAGGACTAGCGGGAGTTTTGATACGCAGTATTTT; cdr3_aa: CASRRTSGSFDTQYF
d_call: TRBD2; v_call: TRBV5-1; j_call: TRBJ2-5; clone_size: NA; cdr3_nt: TGCGCCAGCAGCCGGACTAGCAACGGGGAGACCCAGTACTTC; cdr3_aa: CASSRTSNGETQYF
d_call: TRBD2; v_call: TRBV3-1/TRBV3-2; j_call: TRBJ2-2; clone_size: NA; cdr3_nt: TGTGCCAGCAGCCAAGAATCAGGGGTTAGCGGGGGGATAGCCGGGGAGCTGTTTTTT; cdr3_aa: CASSQESGVSGGIAGELFF
d_call: NA; v_call: TRBV9; j_call: TRBJ1-1; clone_size: NA; cdr3_nt: TGTGCCAGCAGCGCTGGTTTGCAGGGCCCGAACACTGAAGCTTTCTTT; cdr3_aa: CASSAGLQGPNTEAFF
d_call: TRBD1; v_call: TRBV4-2; j_call: TRBJ2-7; clone_size: NA; cdr3_nt: TGTGCCAGCAGCCAGGGACAGGGGGCGTCCTACGAGCAGTACTTC; cdr3_aa: CASSQGQGASYEQYF
d_call: NA; v_call: TRBV11-2; j_call: TRBJ2-7; clone_size: NA; cdr3_nt: TGTGCCAGCAGCCCCCGGGACTGGCCCTACGAGCAGTACTTC; cdr3_aa: CASSPRDWPYEQYF
d_call: TRBD2; v_call: TRBV18; j_call: TRBJ2-7; clone_size: NA; cdr3_nt: TGTGCCAGCTCACTACGGGGGGGGCTGGACGAGCAGTACTTC; cdr3_aa: CASSLRGGLDEQYF
d_call: NA; v_call: TRBV28; j_call: TRBJ2-4; clone_size: NA; cdr3_nt: TGTGCCAGCAGGGTGCAGGGGGGAGCCAAAAACATTCAGTACTTC; cdr3_aa: CASRVQGGAKNIQYF
d_call: TRBD1; v_call: TRBV27; j_call: TRBJ1-5; clone_size: NA; cdr3_nt: TGTGCCAGCAGAACAGGGGACAGATTGGAGCCCCAGCATTTT; cdr3_aa: CASRTGDRLEPQHF
d_call: TRBD1; v_call: TRBV6-8; j_call: TRBJ2-5; clone_size: NA; cdr3_nt: TGTGCCAGCAGCCCCGCTCGGACAGGGGGCGAAGAGACCCAGTACTTC; cdr3_aa: CASSPARTGGEETQYF
d_call: TRBD2; v_call: TRBV27; j_call: TRBJ2-5; clone_size: NA; cdr3_nt: TGTGCCAGCAGTTTATCGACTAGCGGGTTCCAAGAGACCCAGTACTTC; cdr3_aa: CASSLSTSGFQETQYF
d_call: NA; v_call: TRBV12-3/TRBV12-4; j_call: TRBJ2-1; clone_size: NA; cdr3_nt: TGTGCCAGCAGTTCCACTAGTGAGAATGAGCAGTTCTTC; cdr3_aa: CASSSTSENEQFF
d_call: NA; v_call: TRBV12-3/TRBV12-4; j_call: TRBJ2-4; clone_size: NA; cdr3_nt: TGTGCCAGCAGTTTCGGGCTAGAGGGCATTCAGTACTTC; cdr3_aa: CASSFGLEGIQYF
d_call: NA; v_call: TRBV27; j_call: TRBJ1-2; clone_size: once; cdr3_nt: TGTGCCAGCAGTTTTGCGTCCGGGGGCTATGGCTACACCTTC; cdr3_aa: CASSFASGGYGYTF
d_call: TRBD2; v_call: TRBV9; j_call: TRBJ2-5; clone_size: NA; cdr3_nt: TGTGCCAGCAGCGTGGGACTAGCGGGAGGGAGGGAGACCCAGTACTTC; cdr3_aa: CASSVGLAGGRETQYF
d_call: TRBD2; v_call: TRBV24-1; j_call: TRBJ2-5; clone_size: NA; cdr3_nt: TGTGCCACCAGTGATGGGAGCGGGAGAAGACAAGAGACCCAGTACTTC; cdr3_aa: CATSDGSGRRQETQYF
d_call: NA; v_call: TRBV6-2/TRBV6-3; j_call: TRBJ1-5; clone_size: NA; cdr3_nt: TGTGCCAGCAGTTACTTTTCAGGATCTAATCAGCCCCAGCATTTT; cdr3_aa: CASSYFSGSNQPQHF
d_call: TRBD1; v_call: TRBV7-9; j_call: TRBJ1-2; clone_size: NA; cdr3_nt: TGTGCCAGCAGCTTAGGGGCCGACAGGGATAACTATGGCTACACCTTC; cdr3_aa: CASSLGADRDNYGYTF
d_call: TRBD1; v_call: TRBV11-3; j_call: TRBJ2-7; clone_size: NA; cdr3_nt: TGTGCCAGCAGCTTAGGGGGACAGGGCCTGTACGAGCAGTACTTC; cdr3_aa: CASSLGGQGLYEQYF
d_call: TRBD1; v_call: TRBV10-3; j_call: TRBJ1-2; clone_size: NA; cdr3_nt: TGTGCCATCAGTTTGACAGGGGAGGGTGGCTACACCTTC; cdr3_aa: CAISLTGEGGYTF